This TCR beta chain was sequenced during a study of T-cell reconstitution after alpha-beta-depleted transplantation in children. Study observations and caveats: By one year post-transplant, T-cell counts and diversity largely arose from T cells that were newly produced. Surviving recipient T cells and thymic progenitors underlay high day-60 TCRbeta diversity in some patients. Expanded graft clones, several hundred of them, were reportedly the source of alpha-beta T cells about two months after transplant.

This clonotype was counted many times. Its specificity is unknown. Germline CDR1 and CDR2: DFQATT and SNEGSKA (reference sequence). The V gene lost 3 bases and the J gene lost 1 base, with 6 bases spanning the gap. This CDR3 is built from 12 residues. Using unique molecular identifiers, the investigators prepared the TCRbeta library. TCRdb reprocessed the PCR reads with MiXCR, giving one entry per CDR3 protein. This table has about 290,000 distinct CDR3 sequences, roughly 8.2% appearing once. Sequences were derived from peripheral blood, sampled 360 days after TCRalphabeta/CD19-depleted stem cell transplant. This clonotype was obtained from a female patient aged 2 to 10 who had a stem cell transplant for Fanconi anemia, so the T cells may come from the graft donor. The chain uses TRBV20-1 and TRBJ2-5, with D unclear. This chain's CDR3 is CSARGSQETQYF. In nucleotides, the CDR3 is TGCAGTGCTAGGGGTTCCCAAGAGACCCAGTACTTC.